These 27 T cell receptor beta chains originate from one sample sequenced in a study of shared clonotypes between healthy human individuals. Terminally differentiated effector memory CD45RA+ cells were excluded by CCR7 positive selection of CD45RO-negative cells. Sequenced by immunoSEQ multiplex PCR; TCRdb stores in-frame clones only, minus some. Of some 2,000,000 clones detected, about 95% appear once; the ten largest clones hold around 1.1%. The material sequenced was naive CD8+ T cells sorted from blood. These receptor sequences come from a man aged 18 to 30 in good health.

J is TRBJ2-2 and V is TRBV7-9; TRBD1 agrees at 8 bases. V trimming: 5 bases; J trimming: 0 bases; junction bases outside the gene matches: 11. Per the germline V gene, CDR1 is SEHNR and CDR2 is FQNEAQ (reference sequence). This CDR3 has 18 amino acids. Written as DNA, the CDR3 is TGTGCCAGCAGCCGAACAATATGGACAGGGACGAACACCGGGGAGCTGTTTTTT. Translated, it gives CASSRTIWTGTNTGELFF.

This chain links TRBV6-5 with TRBJ1-2; D remains unclear. V was trimmed by 2 bases and J by 7 bases, leaving 8 bases between them. The germline CDR1 and CDR2 sequences are MNHEY and SVGAGI. The CDR3 is 12 amino acids. CDR3 in DNA: TGTGCCAGCAGTTACGGGTCGGGTGGCTACACCTTC. Its translation is CASSYGSGGYTF.

This chain uses TRBV6-6 with TRBJ2-7; 11 positions match TRBD1. CDR1 and CDR2 from the germline V gene are MNHNY and SVGAGI (reference sequence). With V trimmed by 5 bases and J by 4 bases, 10 bases remained unmatched. The CDR3 extends over 16 amino acids. Here the CDR3 DNA reads TGTGCCAGCAGTCATAGGGGACAGGGGGAATTTTACGAGCAGTACTTC. Its protein is CASSHRGQGEFYEQYF.

In this sample, this clone turned up once. The chain joins TRBV27 to TRBJ2-7, with 7 bases matching TRBD2. Germline assignment: CDR1 MNHEY and CDR2 SMNVEV (reference sequence). The CDR3 covers 17 residues. Trimming at V came to 6 bases and at J to 3 bases, leaving 17 bases not matched to a gene. The CDR3 region is CASSPSTVSGTRYEQYF. CDR3 nucleotides: TGTGCCAGCAGCCCCAGCACCGTGAGCGGGACCCGCTACGAGCAGTACTTC.

V and J are TRBV6-1 and TRBJ2-5, with D perhaps matching TRBD2 (6 bases). Germline V CDR1 and CDR2: MNHNS, SASEGT. V was shortened by 0 bases and J by 0 bases, with 8 bases between the two germline ends. The CDR3 sequence is 15 residues long. The CDR3 DNA is TGTGCCAGCAGTGAAGCAGGAGGGTACCAAGAGACCCAGTACTTC. Translated, it gives CASSEAGGYQETQYF.

The gene calls are TRBV27 and TRBJ1-6; TRBD1 is a possible D gene (6 bases). Germline V gene lookup returns CDR1 MNHEY and CDR2 SMNVEV (reference sequence). There are 14 residues in the CDR3. V was trimmed by 3 bases and J by 8 bases, leaving 11 bases between them. In DNA, the CDR3 is TGTGCCAGCAGTTTTGCCAGGGGCGATTCACCCCTCCACTTT. Translating it yields CASSFARGDSPLHF.

This clone was found once. This chain uses TRBV27 with TRBJ2-7, with TRBD2 identical over 12 bases. Germline V gene lookup returns CDR1 MNHEY and CDR2 SMNVEV (reference sequence). With 5 bases clipped from V and 5 bases from J, the junction kept 4 bases outside the gene matches. The CDR3 is made up of 14 amino acids. The chain's CDR3 is CASSPTSGGNEQYF. DNA for the CDR3: TGTGCCAGCAGTCCGACTAGCGGGGGCAACGAGCAGTACTTC.

V and J are TRBV6-1 and TRBJ2-7, with a weak D call TRBD2 (6 bases). The germline CDR1 and CDR2 sequences are MNHNS and SASEGT. V lost 2 bases and J lost 2, with 13 bases in between. CDR3 length equals 15 residues. DNA for the CDR3: TGTGCCAGCAGTGAACTGGCGGGGTTAGCCTACGAGCAGTACTTC. This sequence encodes CASSELAGLAYEQYF.

The rearrangement joins TRBV5-1 to TRBJ1-2; 7 bases agree with TRBD1. CDR1 and CDR2 from the germline V gene are SGHRS and YFSETQ. J gave up 5 bases and V 2 bases, and 6 bases lay outside the gene matches. This CDR3 is 14 amino acids long. The CDR3, as DNA: TGCGCCAGCAGCTTAACAGGGGAAAGGTATGGCTACACCTTC. Residues: CASSLTGERYGYTF.

CDR3 sequence (DNA): TGTGCCAGCAGCTATGACAGGTCGAAGTTGGGCTACACCTTC. Translating it yields CASSYDRSKLGYTF. The chain carries TRBV5-4 and TRBJ1-2; D is possibly TRBD1 (6 bases). In germline, CDR1 is SGHNT, CDR2 YYREEE (reference sequence). The CDR3 consists of 14 residues. The V gene lost 3 bases and the J gene lost 8 bases, with 17 bases spanning the gap.

The chain links TRBV7-6 to TRBJ2-7; D unresolved. CDR3 size: 15 residues. The germline gives CDR1 SGHVS, CDR2 FNYEAQ. Trimming removed 3 bases from V and 5 bases from J, with 17 bases in between. Here the CDR3 reads CASSFSRTGDNEQYF. CDR3 coding DNA: TGTGCCAGCAGCTTTAGCCGGACCGGAGACAACGAGCAGTACTTC.

J is TRBJ1-1 and V is TRBV6-1; 7 bases line up with TRBD1. Germline CDR1 MNHNS, CDR2 SASEGT. Trimming at V came to 4 bases and at J to 7 bases, leaving 6 bases not matched to a gene. The CDR3 is 13 residues long. The CDR3 DNA sequence: TGTGCCAGCAGTGGGTACAGGGGCGTTGAAGCTTTCTTT. Amino acid sequence: CASSGYRGVEAFF.

The CDR3 bases are TGCGCCAGCAGCGACGGTTCCCAGGTCGGCATCTACGAGCAGTACTTC. This sequence encodes CASSDGSQVGIYEQYF. The chain carries TRBV5-1 and TRBJ2-7; D is undetermined. The V gene lost 4 bases and the J gene lost 3 bases, with 20 bases spanning the gap. The CDR3 extends over 16 amino acids. CDR1 and CDR2 from the germline V gene are SGHRS and YFSETQ.

This clone was counted between two and nine times. Additional DNA sequences in this sample encode the identical CDR3. V and J are TRBV9 and TRBJ2-7, with D tentatively TRBD1 or TRBD2 (5 bases each). The CDR3 covers 14 residues. V lost 0 bases and J lost 2, with 9 bases in between. Germline V gives CDR1 SGDLS, CDR2 YYNGEE. Written as DNA, the CDR3 is TGTGCCAGCAGCGTAGGTGGGGGTACCTACGAGCAGTACTTC. Translation gives CASSVGGGTYEQYF.

Details on this clone: This CDR3 is also generated by other DNA sequences in the sample. J is TRBJ2-7 and V is TRBV11-2; D is ambiguous. The germline V gene encodes CDR1 SGHAT and CDR2 FQNNGV. The CDR3 is 12 amino acids. The V end lost 0 bases, the J end lost 7 bases, and 7 bases lay between the germline ends. The CDR3 protein is CASSLDRVEQYF. The CDR3 nucleotides read TGTGCCAGCAGCTTAGATCGGGTTGAGCAGTACTTC.

The genes are TRBV30 and TRBJ2-1; D is ambiguous. This CDR3 spans 15 amino acids. V was clipped by 0 bases and J by 1 base, with 10 bases between them. CDR1 and CDR2 from the germline V gene are GTSNPN and SVGIG (reference sequence). The CDR3, as DNA: TGTGCCTGGAGTGTCGGTGGATTTTCCTACAATGAGCAGTTCTTC. Its protein product is CAWSVGGFSYNEQFF. The variable domain in full, with the rest retrieved from reference TRBV30 and TRBJ2-1, is SQTIHQWPATLVQPVGSPLSLECTVEGTSNPNLYWYRQAAGRGLQLLFYSVGIGQISSEVPQNLSASRPQDRQFILSSKKLLLSDSGFYLCAWSVGGFSYNEQFFGPGTRLTVL.

The chain recombines TRBV4-3 with TRBJ2-5, with D perhaps matching TRBD1 (7 bases). The J call is uncertain, as TRBJ2-7 better fits the DNA end. The length of the CDR3 is 14 residues. Germline CDR1 is LGHNA and CDR2 is YSLEER. The CDR3 DNA follows: TGCGCCAGCAGCCAAGACAGGGGGGCGTACGAGCAGTACTTC. Protein product: CASSQDRGAYEQYF.

The V call is TRBV7-8, the J call TRBJ2-1; D uncertain. Germline V gene data show CDR1 as SGHVS and CDR2 as FQNEAQ. The V end was cut by 3 bases, the J end by 4 bases, with 19 bases between. The CDR3 length is 17 residues. The CDR3 loop reads CASSFTIGPMGYNEQFF. The DNA of the CDR3 is TGTGCCAGCAGCTTCACTATCGGCCCTATGGGATACAATGAGCAGTTCTTC. The complete variable domain, with remaining parts taken from reference TRBV7-8 and TRBJ2-1, reads GAGVSQSPRYKVAKRGQDVALRCDPISGHVSLFWYQQALGQGPEFLTYFQNEAQLDKSGLPSDRFFAERPEGSVSTLKIQRTQQEDSAVYLCASSFTIGPMGYNEQFFGPGTRLTVL.

The V gene is TRBV5-6, the J gene TRBJ2-7, with a possible D match to TRBD1 (6 bases). This CDR3 has 15 residues. Per germline, CDR1 SGHDT and CDR2 YYEEEE. The V end was cut by 3 bases, the J end by 0 bases, with 13 bases between. The CDR3, as DNA: TGTGCCAGCAGCTCCGGGACACCGCTCTCCTACGAGCAGTACTTC. This encodes CASSSGTPLSYEQYF.

V and J are TRBV7-8 and TRBJ2-7, with 13 bases fitting TRBD2. V shed 4 bases and J 3 bases; nucleotides not matched to a gene: 6. Germline-derived CDR1 and CDR2 are SGHVS and FQNEAQ. CDR3 size: 16 residues. The CDR3 DNA reads as TGTGCCAGCAGCTCGGGACTAGCGGGATCCCTCTACGAGCAGTACTTC. It specifies CASSSGLAGSLYEQYF.

The chain recombines TRBV27 with TRBJ2-5; 8 nucleotides match TRBD2. This CDR3 contains 14 residues. CDR1 and CDR2 (germline): MNHEY, SMNVEV (reference sequence). Losses at the gene ends were 6 bases for V and 5 bases for J; bases not matched to a gene: 8. DNA of the CDR3: TGTGCCAGCAGACAAGAGCGGGGGCAGGAGACCCAGTACTTC. This encodes CASRQERGQETQYF.

V gene TRBV7-6 combines with J gene TRBJ2-3; 7 nucleotides align to TRBD2. Germline V gene lookup returns CDR1 SGHVS and CDR2 FNYEAQ. With 4 bases clipped from V and 5 bases from J, the junction kept 6 bases outside the gene matches. The CDR3 has 14 amino acids. In DNA, the CDR3 is TGTGCCAGCAGCTCTTCATGGGAGGGAGATACGCAGTATTTT. Encoded protein: CASSSSWEGDTQYF.

This CDR3 is CASSLRGLVHEQYF. CDR3 nucleotide sequence: TGTGCCAGCAGTTTAAGGGGGTTGGTCCACGAGCAGTACTTC. The V and J genes are TRBV28 and TRBJ2-7; D is perhaps TRBD1 (6 bases). This CDR3 spans 14 amino acids. Trimming stripped 2 bases from V and 5 bases from J, with 13 bases between. Germline CDR1 is MDHEN and CDR2 is SYDVKM.

The rearrangement links TRBV6-6 to TRBJ1-2; the D is unclear. The ends were cut back, 5 bases at V and 1 base at J, with 8 bases in the middle. Germline V gives CDR1 MNHNY, CDR2 SVGAGI (reference sequence). The CDR3 consists of 13 residues. CDR3 DNA: TGTGCCAGCAGTGACGCGGGTAACTATGGCTACACCTTC. Its translation is CASSDAGNYGYTF.

The V call is TRBV10-2, the J call TRBJ2-4; TRBD2 might be the D (6 bases). V dropped 7 bases and J dropped 7 bases, with 11 bases sitting between them. Germline loops: CDR1 WSHSY, CDR2 SAAADI. The length of the CDR3 is 12 residues. The CDR3 region has the DNA TGCGCCAGCACCCCGGAGGGGAACATTCAGTACTTC. It yields the protein CASTPEGNIQYF.

This clone came up a few times. Other DNA sequences within the sample encode an identical CDR3. The rearrangement joins TRBV5-6 to TRBJ1-6; D uncertain. Germline V gene lookup returns CDR1 SGHDT and CDR2 YYEEEE. The V end lost 2 bases, the J end lost 9 bases, and 6 bases lay between the germline ends. The CDR3 covers 12 residues. The CDR3 here is CASSLEGSPLHF. The CDR3, as DNA: TGTGCCAGCAGCTTAGAGGGTTCACCCCTCCACTTT.

This chain joins TRBV2 and TRBJ1-4, with 7 positions matching TRBD1. The CDR3 runs 18 residues. The germline gives CDR1 SNHLY, CDR2 FYNNEI. The V gene end was trimmed by 5 bases and the J gene end by 0 bases; junction bases not matched to a gene: 12. The CDR3 sequence: CASSTIPGQRSTNEKLFF. For the CDR3, the DNA is TGTGCCAGCAGTACCATCCCGGGACAGCGATCAACTAATGAAAAACTGTTTTTT.